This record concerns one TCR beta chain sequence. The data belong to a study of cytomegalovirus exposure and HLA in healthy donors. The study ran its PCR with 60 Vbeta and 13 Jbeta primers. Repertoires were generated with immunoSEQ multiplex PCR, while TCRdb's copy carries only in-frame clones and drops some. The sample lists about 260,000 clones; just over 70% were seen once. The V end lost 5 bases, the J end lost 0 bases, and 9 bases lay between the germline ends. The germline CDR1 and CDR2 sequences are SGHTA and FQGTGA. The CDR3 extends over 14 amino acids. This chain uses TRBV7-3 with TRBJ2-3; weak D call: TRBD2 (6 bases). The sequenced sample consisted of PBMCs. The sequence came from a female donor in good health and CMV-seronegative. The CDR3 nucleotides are TGTGCCAGCAGCGTGGCGGGGAGCACAGATACGCAGTATTTT. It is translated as CASSVAGSTDTQYF.